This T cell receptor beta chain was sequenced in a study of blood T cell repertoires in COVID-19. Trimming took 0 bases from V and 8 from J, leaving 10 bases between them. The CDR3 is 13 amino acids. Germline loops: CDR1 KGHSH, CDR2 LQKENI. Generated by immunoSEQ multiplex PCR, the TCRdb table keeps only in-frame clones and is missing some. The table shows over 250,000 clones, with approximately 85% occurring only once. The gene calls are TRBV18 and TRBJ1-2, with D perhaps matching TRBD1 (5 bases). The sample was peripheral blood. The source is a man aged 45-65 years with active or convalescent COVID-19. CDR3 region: CASSPPEQGGYTF. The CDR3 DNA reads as TGTGCCAGCTCACCACCGGAGCAGGGCGGCTACACCTTC.